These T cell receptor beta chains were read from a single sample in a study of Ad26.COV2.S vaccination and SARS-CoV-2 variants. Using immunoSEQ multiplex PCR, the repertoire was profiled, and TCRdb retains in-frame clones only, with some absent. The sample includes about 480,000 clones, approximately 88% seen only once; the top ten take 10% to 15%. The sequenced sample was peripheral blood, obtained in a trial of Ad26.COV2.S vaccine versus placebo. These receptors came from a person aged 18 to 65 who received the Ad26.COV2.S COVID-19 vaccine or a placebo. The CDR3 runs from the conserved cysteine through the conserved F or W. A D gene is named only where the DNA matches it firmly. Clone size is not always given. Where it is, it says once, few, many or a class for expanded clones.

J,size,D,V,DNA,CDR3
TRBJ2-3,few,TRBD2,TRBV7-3,TGTGCCAGCAGCCGGAGCGGGGCGAGCACAGATACGCAGTATTTT,CASSRSGASTDTQYF
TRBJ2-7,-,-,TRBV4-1,TGCGCCAGCAGCCAAGCGGGGGACAGACCAACCTACGAGCAGTACTTC,CASSQAGDRPTYEQYF
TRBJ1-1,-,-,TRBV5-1,TGCGCCAGCAGCTCAGGTATGAACACTGAAGCTTTCTTT,CASSSGMNTEAFF
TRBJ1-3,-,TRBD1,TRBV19,TGTGCCAGTAGTCACAGGGGAATCGCTGGAAACACCATATATTTT,CASSHRGIAGNTIYF
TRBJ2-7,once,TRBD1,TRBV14,TGTGCCAGCAGCCAGGAGATTACAGGGGCCACCGAGCAGTACTTC,CASSQEITGATEQYF
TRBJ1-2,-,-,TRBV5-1,TGCGCCAGCAGTCCTTCAGGGAGAACCCTCTATGGCTACACCTTC,CASSPSGRTLYGYTF
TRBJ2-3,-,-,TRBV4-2,TGTGCCAGCAGCCAAGAGGGCAGTAGCGCAGATACGCAGTATTTT,CASSQEGSSADTQYF
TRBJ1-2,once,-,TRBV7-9,TGTGCCAGCAGCTTTTATGGGGGGCTCTCTTCCATCACGTACTATGGCTACACCTTC,CASSFYGGLSSITYYGYTF
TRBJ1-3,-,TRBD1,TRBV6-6,TGTGCCAGCAGTACCGGGACAGGGGGCTCATCCATATATTTT,CASSTGTGGSSIYF
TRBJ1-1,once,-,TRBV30,TGTGCCTGGAGTGGGCCTGCTGAAGCTTTCTTT,CAWSGPAEAFF
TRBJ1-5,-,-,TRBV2,TGTGCCAGCAGCGTCGGACAGATGACACAGCCCCAGCATTTT,CASSVGQMTQPQHF
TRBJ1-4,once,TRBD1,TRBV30,TGTGCCTGGAGACCCCCGGACAGGGGGAATGAAAAACTGTTTTTT,CAWRPPDRGNEKLFF
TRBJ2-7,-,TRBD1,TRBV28,TGTGCCAGCAGTTTGCCGAAGGACAGGGGTTTGATAACCCACTACGAGCAGTACTTC,CASSLPKDRGLITHYEQYF
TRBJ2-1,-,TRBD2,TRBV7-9,TGTGCCAGCAGCTTAAGTAGCGGGAGGCTTGATGAGCAGTTCTTC,CASSLSSGRLDEQFF
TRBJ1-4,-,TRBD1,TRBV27,TGTGCCAGCAGTTTAGGGCAGGGGGGCGAAAAACTGTTTTTT,CASSLGQGGEKLFF
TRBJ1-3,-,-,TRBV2,TGTGCCAGCAGTGAAGTGCGGGGGGCTGGAAACACCATATATTTT,CASSEVRGAGNTIYF
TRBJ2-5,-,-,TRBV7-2,TGTGCCAGCAGCCAAGGACAGACCGGGACCCAGTACTTC,CASSQGQTGTQYF
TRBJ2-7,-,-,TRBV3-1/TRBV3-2,TGTGCCAGCAGCCAAACGAGCTCCTACGAGCAGTACTTC,CASSQTSSYEQYF
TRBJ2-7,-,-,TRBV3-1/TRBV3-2,TGTGCCAGCAGCCAAGGGCTCGGGGGAGGCCCGACCTACGAGCAGTACTTC,CASSQGLGGGPTYEQYF
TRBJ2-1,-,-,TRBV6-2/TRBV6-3,TGTGCCAGCAGTTACTCTGTGGGGGGCATTGGCAATGAGCAGTTCTTC,CASSYSVGGIGNEQFF
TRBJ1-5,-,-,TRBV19,TGTGCCAGTAGTTTCACGGCCGCAGGCAATCAGCCCCAGCATTTT,CASSFTAAGNQPQHF
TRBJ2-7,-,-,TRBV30,TGTGCCTGGAGTAGCGGTTTTTCGCCTGGGGCCTACGAGCAGTACTTC,CAWSSGFSPGAYEQYF
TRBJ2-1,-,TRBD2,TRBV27,TGTGCCAGCACCCGATGGGGGGAGGGTGATGAGCAGTTCTTC,CASTRWGEGDEQFF
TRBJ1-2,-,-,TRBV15,TGTGCCACCAGCAGAGATATGAGGGAAGGTGGCTACACCTTC,CATSRDMREGGYTF
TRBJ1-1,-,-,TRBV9,TGTGCCAGCAGCTCAGGGGCGATGAACACTGAAGCTTTCTTT,CASSSGAMNTEAFF
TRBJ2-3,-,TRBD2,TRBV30,TGTGCTTTGGTATCCCTGACTAGCGGGATCACAGATACGCAGTATTTT,CALVSLTSGITDTQYF
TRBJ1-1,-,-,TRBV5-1,TGCGCCAGCAGCTTGGCCGGGACGCTGGGCGACACTGAAGCTTTCTTT,CASSLAGTLGDTEAFF
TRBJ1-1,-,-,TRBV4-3,TGCGCCAGCAGCCAAGAGGCCTACCTGGAGACTGAAGCTTTCTTT,CASSQEAYLETEAFF
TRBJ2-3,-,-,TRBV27,TGTGCCAGCAGTTTCTTGTCGGTCGGGAGCACAGATACGCAGTATTTT,CASSFLSVGSTDTQYF
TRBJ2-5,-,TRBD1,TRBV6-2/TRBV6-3,TGTGCCAGCAGTCTATCGACAGGGAAGGCGGAGACCCAGTACTTC,CASSLSTGKAETQYF
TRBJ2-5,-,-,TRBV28,TGTGCCAGCAGTTTCCCGGACACACCGCAAGAGACCCAGTACTTC,CASSFPDTPQETQYF
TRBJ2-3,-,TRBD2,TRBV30,TGTGCCTGCAGTAGCGGGAGGGTCACAGATACGCAGTATTTT,CACSSGRVTDTQYF
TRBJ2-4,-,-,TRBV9,TGTGCCAGCAGCGTAGCGGGTTCTGGGAACATTCAGTACTTC,CASSVAGSGNIQYF
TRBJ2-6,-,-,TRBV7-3,TGTGCCAGCAGCTTAGGGCAGGAAACCAACGTCCTGACTTTC,CASSLGQETNVLTF
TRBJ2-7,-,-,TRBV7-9,TGTGCCAGCAGCTTAGGGGAAAACGTCGGTTATCGTTACGAGCAGTACTTC,CASSLGENVGYRYEQYF
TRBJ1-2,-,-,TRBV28,TGTGCCAGCAGTTTTCCGACGGCCCTGAGAGGCTACACCTTC,CASSFPTALRGYTF
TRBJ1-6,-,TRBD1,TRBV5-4,TGTGCCAGCAGCTCGGGGGGGACAGGCCATTCACCCCTCCACTTT,CASSSGGTGHSPLHF
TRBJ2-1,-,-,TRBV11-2,TGTGCCAGCAGCTTAAACCAGGGAAGAAATGAGCAGTTCTTC,CASSLNQGRNEQFF
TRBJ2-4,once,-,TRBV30,TGTGCCTGGACCGGGGGAAACATTCAGTACTTC,CAWTGGNIQYF
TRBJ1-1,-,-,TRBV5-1,TGCGCCAGCAGTGCAAACACTGAAGCTTTCTTT,CASSANTEAFF
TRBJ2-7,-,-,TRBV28,TGTGCCAGCAGTTTACTCGGATCACTCTACGAGCAGTACTTC,CASSLLGSLYEQYF
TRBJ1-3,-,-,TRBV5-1,TGCGCCAGCAGCTTGCAAGGGGTTCAGGAAAACACCATATATTTT,CASSLQGVQENTIYF
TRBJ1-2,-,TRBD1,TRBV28,TGTGCCAGCAAGGGGGAGGGGGCTAAGGGCTACACCTTC,CASKGEGAKGYTF
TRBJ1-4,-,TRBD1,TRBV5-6,TGTGCCAGCAGCTATACAGGGGGTGAAAAACTGTTTTTT,CASSYTGGEKLFF
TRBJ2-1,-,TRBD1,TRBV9,TGTGCCAGCAGCCCCCGGGACAGAACCTACAATGAGCAGTTCTTC,CASSPRDRTYNEQFF
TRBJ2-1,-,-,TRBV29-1,TGCAGCGTTGGACGAACTGCCAATGAGCAGTTCTTC,CSVGRTANEQFF